Presented here are 21 T cell receptor beta chains from one specimen sequenced in a study of blood T cell repertoires in COVID-19. Libraries were prepared by immunoSEQ multiplex PCR; TCRdb keeps only in-frame clonotypes and omits some of them. Of around 180,000 clones listed, roughly 77% are singletons. Material for sequencing was PBMCs or T cells enriched from blood (not recorded which). All receptors derive from a woman aged 50 to 65 with acute COVID-19.

This clone appeared a single time. The chain carries TRBV18 and TRBJ1-4; possible D gene TRBD1, 5 bases. CDR3 size: 16 residues. Germline V gene sequence: CDR1 KGHSH, CDR2 LQKENI. V was shortened by 3 bases and J by 8 bases, with 19 bases between the two germline ends. The CDR3 loop reads CASSPSQGTVGEKLFF. In DNA form, the CDR3 reads TGTGCCAGCTCACCGAGCCAAGGGACTGTGGGGGAAAAACTGTTTTTT.

The gene calls are TRBV2 and TRBJ2-5; 7 positions agree with TRBD2. The length of the CDR3 is 15 residues. Per germline, CDR1 SNHLY and CDR2 FYNNEI. Trimming at V came to 1 base and at J to 4 bases, leaving 6 bases not matched to a gene. The DNA for the CDR3 is TGTGCCAGCAGTGAAGAGGGAGGGATATCAGAGACCCAGTACTTC. The encoded protein is CASSEEGGISETQYF.

The V call is TRBV7-9, the J call TRBJ1-5; 8 bases line up with TRBD1. Germline V gene data show CDR1 as SEHNR and CDR2 as FQNEAQ (reference sequence). The CDR3 extends over 17 amino acids. J was trimmed by 2 bases and V by 5 bases; bases with no gene match: 11. The CDR3 DNA follows: TGTGCCAGCAGCCCATACGGGTCGGGACAGGGCAATCAGCCCCAGCATTTT. Translated, it gives CASSPYGSGQGNQPQHF.

V usage is TRBV5-1 and J usage is TRBJ2-5, with 7 bases lining up with TRBD1. Germline V lookup: CDR1 SGHRS, CDR2 YFSETQ. V shed 3 bases and J 5 bases; nucleotides not matched to a gene: 7. The CDR3 has 14 residues. In DNA, the CDR3 is TGCGCCAGCAGCTCACAGGGGTCCCGGGAGACCCAGTACTTC. This gives the protein CASSSQGSRETQYF.

V usage is TRBV27 and J usage is TRBJ2-6, with D possibly TRBD1 on 5 matching bases. Per the germline V gene, CDR1 is MNHEY and CDR2 is SMNVEV (reference sequence). Deletions cut 6 bases from V and 0 bases from J, with 9 bases between. This CDR3 has 15 amino acids. The CDR3 is CASRATGSGANVLTF. CDR3 nucleotides: TGTGCCAGCAGAGCAACAGGCTCTGGGGCCAACGTCCTGACTTTC.

The chain employs TRBV5-6 and TRBJ2-7, with D perhaps TRBD2 (5 bases). This CDR3 region has 13 residues. Germline CDR1 reads SGHDT; CDR2 reads YYEEEE. The V and J ends lost 5 bases and 6 bases respectively, with 15 bases between them. In nucleotides, the CDR3 is TGTGCCAGCAGTTTCCGATTGGAGGTCGAGCAGTACGTC. Residues: CASSFRLEVEQYV.

The sample holds a few counts of this clone. The rearrangement links TRBV28 to TRBJ1-4; D may be TRBD1 (5 bases). V was pared by 6 bases and J by 2 bases, with 13 bases between. The germline CDR1 and CDR2 sequences are MDHEN and SYDVKM. CDR3 length: 15 amino acids. The CDR3: CASSPARGTNEKLFF. The CDR3 DNA reads TGTGCCAGCAGCCCGGCCCGGGGGACTAATGAAAAACTGTTTTTT.

The rearrangement joins TRBV12-3 or TRBV12-4 to TRBJ1-5; TRBD1 is a possible D gene (5 bases). CDR3 length: 13 amino acids. The germline V and J ends were trimmed by 4 bases and 6 bases, with 10 bases remaining between them. The CDR3 DNA reads as TGTGCCAGCAGTTCGGACATATCTCAGCCCCAGCATTTT. Its translation is CASSSDISQPQHF.

The J gene is TRBJ2-2, the V gene TRBV7-6; weak D call: TRBD1 (6 bases). The V end was cut by 4 bases, the J end by 4 bases, with 13 bases between. This CDR3 contains 15 residues. The V gene's germline CDR1 is SGHVS and CDR2 FNYEAQ. The CDR3 here is CASSSDRLLTGELFF. DNA of the CDR3: TGTGCCAGCAGCTCCGACAGGTTACTCACCGGGGAGCTGTTTTTT.

J is TRBJ2-7 and V is TRBV6-1, with D possibly being TRBD2 (7 bases). Germline assignment: CDR1 MNHNS and CDR2 SASEGT. This CDR3 is 13 amino acids long. CDR3 nucleotides: TGTGCCAGCAGAGAAGAAGGGGGGGACGAGCAGTACGTC. Protein sequence: CASREEGGDEQYV.

The chain joins TRBV18 to TRBJ1-2, with 7 nucleotides matching TRBD1. V trimming: 6 bases; J trimming: 8 bases; junction bases outside the gene matches: 18. The CDR3 has 16 amino acids. Per germline, CDR1 KGHSH and CDR2 LQKENI. In nucleotides, the CDR3 is TGTGCCAGCTCCCTCGACGCCAGGGGGGAAATGAGCGGCTACACCTTC. It is translated as CASSLDARGEMSGYTF.

The gene calls are TRBV6-6 and TRBJ1-4; no clear D gene. The CDR3 is 14 residues long. V shed 4 bases and J shed 6 bases, with 12 bases lying between them. Germline CDR1 is MNHNY and CDR2 is SVGAGI (reference sequence). Here the CDR3 DNA reads TGTGCCAGCAGTTCCACCGCCCGGGATGAAAAACTGTTTTTT. This translates into CASSSTARDEKLFF.

The rearrangement links TRBV10-2 to TRBJ1-5, with D tentatively TRBD1 (6 bases). The CDR3 has 17 amino acids. Germline CDR1 is WSHSY and CDR2 is SAAADI. The V end lost 3 bases, the J end lost 3 bases, and 18 bases lay between the germline ends. The CDR3 loop is CASSDWGVGAPNQPQHF. CDR3 nucleotides: TGCGCCAGCAGTGATTGGGGTGTGGGGGCCCCCAATCAGCCCCAGCATTTT.

The chain joins TRBV4-1 to TRBJ1-5; D is ambiguous. V gave up 0 bases and J gave up 5 bases, with 5 bases separating them. The CDR3 extends over 13 amino acids. Germline V lookup: CDR1 MGHRA, CDR2 YSYEKL. The CDR3 region is CASSQEEDQPQHF. The CDR3 coding sequence is TGCGCCAGCAGCCAAGAAGAGGATCAGCCCCAGCATTTT.

V usage is TRBV7-2 and J usage is TRBJ2-1; D is perhaps TRBD2 (5 bases). Looked up from germline, CDR1 is SGHTA and CDR2 is FQGNSA. CDR3 length: 14 residues. Trimming took off 1 base at V and 9 bases at J, with 13 bases between the two ends. This CDR3 is CASSLVARESEQFF. CDR3 bases: TGTGCCAGCAGCTTAGTGGCAAGGGAGTCTGAGCAGTTCTTC.

Note on this clone: The same CDR3 also results from other DNA sequences found in this sample. The chain has TRBV5-1 and TRBJ1-1, with 11 bases aligning to TRBD1. This CDR3 comprises 14 residues. Germline loops: CDR1 SGHRS, CDR2 YFSETQ. Trimming took 3 bases from V and 4 from J; bases not matched to a gene: 2. The CDR3 region is CASSSGTGGTEAFF. For the CDR3, the DNA is TGCGCCAGCAGCTCAGGGACAGGGGGCACTGAAGCTTTCTTT.

This chain links TRBV7-8 with TRBJ2-1; 8 bases are shared with TRBD2. With 5 bases clipped from V and 4 bases from J, the junction kept 13 bases outside the gene matches. Germline CDR1 and CDR2: SGHVS and FQNEAQ. The CDR3 runs to 17 residues. The CDR3: CASSAHRGSGTYNEQFF. As DNA, the CDR3 is TGTGCCAGCAGCGCACATCGGGGTAGCGGGACTTACAATGAGCAGTTCTTC. Full variable domain (remainder filled in from reference TRBV7-8 and TRBJ2-1): GAGVSQSPRYKVAKRGQDVALRCDPISGHVSLFWYQQALGQGPEFLTYFQNEAQLDKSGLPSDRFFAERPEGSVSTLKIQRTQQEDSAVYLCASSAHRGSGTYNEQFFGPGTRLTVL.

This clone was seen a few times. This chain uses TRBV5-1 with TRBJ2-1; possible D gene TRBD2, 5 bases. The CDR3 contains 14 residues. CDR1 is SGHRS and CDR2 is YFSETQ in the germline V gene. V was shortened by 0 bases and J by 6 bases, with 10 bases between the two germline ends. The CDR3 is CASSLAPEGNEQFF. DNA of the CDR3: TGCGCCAGCAGCTTGGCCCCCGAGGGCAATGAGCAGTTCTTC.

V gene TRBV6-5 combines with J gene TRBJ1-1; D unresolved. Trimming took off 8 bases at V and 3 bases at J, with 10 bases between the two ends. The germline gives CDR1 MNHEY, CDR2 SVGAGI. The CDR3 runs to 12 residues. The CDR3 DNA reads as TGTGCCAGCGGAGGCGGGGACACTGAAGCTTTCTTT. This gives the protein CASGGGDTEAFF.

CDR3 nucleotide sequence: TGTGCCAATGGGGATGCAGGAGGTCTTCAAGGCTACACCTTC. Translation: CANGDAGGLQGYTF. The V call is TRBV6-5, the J call TRBJ1-2; D uncertain. The CDR3 consists of 14 residues. V was trimmed by 10 bases and J by 8 bases, leaving 23 bases between them. Germline V gene lookup returns CDR1 MNHEY and CDR2 SVGAGI.

This clone was seen once. The V call is TRBV5-1, the J call TRBJ1-5, with 9 bases identical to TRBD1. The V gene's germline CDR1 is SGHRS and CDR2 YFSETQ. After removal of 3 bases from V and 7 bases from J, the junction contained 11 bases not matched to a gene. CDR3 length: 16 amino acids. DNA of the CDR3: TGCGCCAGCAGCTCCGGAAACACAGGGGGCGAACAGCCCCAGCATTTT. This codes for CASSSGNTGGEQPQHF.